In its sample, the clone carrying this T cell receptor (beta chain) was seen many times. Its antigen is currently unknown. The data originate from a study of T cells after posttransplantation cyclophosphamide. Points from the study as a whole: Recipient CMV seropositivity and CMV reactivation strongly tracked TRB clonality. Tissue-infiltrating T cells from skin or gut overlapped little with blood T cells. Later post-transplant blood repertoires were often dominated by donor CD8+ memory clones.

Sequencing used immunoSEQ multiplex PCR; TCRdb keeps in-frame clones, though not all of them. The counts give over 20,000 clones, none of them seen only once; roughly 1.5% is held by the top ten. Germline CDR1 GTSNPN, CDR2 SVGIG (reference sequence). Unmatched junction bases numbered 5, after V lost 5 bases and J lost 3 bases. CDR3 size: 13 residues. Sequencing input: PBMCs. This sequence originates from a man aged 50 to 60 in good health, CMV-negative, and a related stem cell transplant donor. V usage is TRBV30 and J usage is TRBJ1-1, with 8 bases fitting TRBD1. CDR3 nucleotides: TGTGCCTGGGCAGGGGGCGCGGACACTGAAGCTTTCTTT. Its translation: CAWAGGADTEAFF.